What follows describes a single TCR beta chain. The entry originates in a study of blood T cell repertoires in COVID-19. Produced via immunoSEQ multiplex PCR; TCRdb's table is partial and in-frame only. The profile shows about 260,000 clones, about 88% of them singletons. The specimen sequenced was peripheral blood. This sequence was found in a woman aged 60-75 years with COVID-19, enrolled during active disease.

The CDR3 region has the DNA TGTGCCACCAGTAACGCATTGGGGACAGGGGAAATTCAGTACTTC. It translates to CATSNALGTGEIQYF. The gene calls are TRBV15 and TRBJ2-4; 10 nucleotides line up with TRBD1. The CDR3 covers 15 residues. Germline V gene sequence: CDR1 LNHNV, CDR2 YYDKDF (reference sequence). The ends lost 6 bases at V and 10 bases at J; junction bases unmatched: 12.